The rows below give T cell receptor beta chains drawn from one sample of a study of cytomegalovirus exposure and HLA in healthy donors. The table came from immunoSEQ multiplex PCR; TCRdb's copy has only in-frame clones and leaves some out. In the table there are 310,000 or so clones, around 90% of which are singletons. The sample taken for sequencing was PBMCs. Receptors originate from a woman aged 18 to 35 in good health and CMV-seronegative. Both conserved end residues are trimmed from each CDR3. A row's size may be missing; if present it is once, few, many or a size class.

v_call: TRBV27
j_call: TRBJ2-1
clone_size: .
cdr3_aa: ASSLSWGLGHNEQF

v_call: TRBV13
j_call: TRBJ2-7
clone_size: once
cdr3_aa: ASSLAAGTGFKQY

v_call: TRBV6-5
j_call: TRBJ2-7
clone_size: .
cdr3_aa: ASSYSTSSSYEQY

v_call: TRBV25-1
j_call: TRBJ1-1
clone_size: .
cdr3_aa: ASARGLGTEAF

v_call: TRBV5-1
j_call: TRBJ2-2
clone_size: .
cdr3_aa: ASSSRTGGNTGELF

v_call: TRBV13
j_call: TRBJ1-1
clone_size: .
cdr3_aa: ASSLGRAEAF

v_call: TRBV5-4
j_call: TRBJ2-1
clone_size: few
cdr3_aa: ASSSDSLNYNEQF

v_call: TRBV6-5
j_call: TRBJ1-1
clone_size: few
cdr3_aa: ASSYGATVSRTEAF

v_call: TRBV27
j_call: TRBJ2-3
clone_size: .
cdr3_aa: ASSFGLATADTQY

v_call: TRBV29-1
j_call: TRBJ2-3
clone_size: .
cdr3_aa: SVDAGTDTQY

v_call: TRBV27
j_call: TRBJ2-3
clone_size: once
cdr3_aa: ASSFTLAGGYTDTQY

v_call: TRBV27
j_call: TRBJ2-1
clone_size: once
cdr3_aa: AQRADEQF

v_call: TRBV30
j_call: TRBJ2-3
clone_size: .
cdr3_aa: AWSVWSSGGTDTQY

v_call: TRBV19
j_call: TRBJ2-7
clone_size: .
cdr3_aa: ASTPGLANSYEQY

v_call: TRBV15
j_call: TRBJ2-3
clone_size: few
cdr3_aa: ATSRPETSGGLPDTQY

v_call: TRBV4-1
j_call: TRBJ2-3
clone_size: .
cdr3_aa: ASSQLALDTQY

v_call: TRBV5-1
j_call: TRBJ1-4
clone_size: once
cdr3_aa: ASSLGRVTNEKLF

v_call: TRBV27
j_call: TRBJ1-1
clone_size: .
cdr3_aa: ASRSTWNTEAF

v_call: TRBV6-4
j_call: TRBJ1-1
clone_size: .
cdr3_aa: ASRPGRDDTEAF

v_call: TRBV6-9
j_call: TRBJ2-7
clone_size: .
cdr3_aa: ASSRGFYEQY

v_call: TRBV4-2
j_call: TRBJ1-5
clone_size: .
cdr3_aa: ASSQDRVNQPQH

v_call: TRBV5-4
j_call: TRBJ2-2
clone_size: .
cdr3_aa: ASSFGLAGFNTGELF

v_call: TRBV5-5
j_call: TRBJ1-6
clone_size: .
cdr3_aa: ASSFSGREGGSPLH

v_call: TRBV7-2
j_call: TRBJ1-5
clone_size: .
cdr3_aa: ASSYGISNQPQH

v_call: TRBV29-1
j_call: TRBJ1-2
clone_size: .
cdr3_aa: SVAIKDSSH

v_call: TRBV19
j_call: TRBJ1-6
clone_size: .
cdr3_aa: ASSRNWASPLH

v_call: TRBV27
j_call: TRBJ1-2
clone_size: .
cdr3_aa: ASGAGLHGYT